This T cell receptor (beta chain) is drawn from a study of T cell repertoires in cytomegalovirus infection. General observations from the study: Totalled public TCR beta family frequency picked out people who carried CMV plus the relevant HLA.

CDR1 is LNHDA, CDR2 SQIVND, per germline (reference sequence). CDR3 length: 11 amino acids. Trimming stripped 6 bases from V and 4 bases from J, with 5 bases between. TCRdb independently ran MiXCR on the reads; one entry per CDR3 protein. The sample carries about 300,000 distinct CDR3 sequences, roughly a quarter recorded once. Details on this clonotype: Its antigen is unidentified.

The source material was PBMCs. The chain has TRBV19 and TRBJ2-3; D unclear. The TCR originated in a human donor in good health (CMV status not recorded). Some clones in this sample may be carry-over from other donors' samples. CDR3 coding DNA: TGTGCCAGTAGCGCCTCAGATACGCAGTATTTT. Amino acid sequence: CASSASDTQYF.